Listed below are T cell receptor beta chains from one sample, sequenced in a study of cytomegalovirus exposure and HLA in healthy donors. The repertoire was sequenced with immunoSEQ multiplex PCR; TCRdb's copy has only in-frame clones and lacks some. The data contain about 85,000 clones, 80% of them singletons. The source material was PBMCs. The receptors originated from a woman in her 50s in good health and CMV-seropositive. CDR3s include the opening cysteine and the closing phenylalanine or tryptophan. Each record gives: J gene, clone size, V gene, D gene, CDR3 DNA, CDR3 protein. A D gene is named only where the DNA matches it firmly. Expanded clones get a size class; other rows say once, few or many, or leave the size out.

j_gene: TRBJ2-2
abundance: .
v_gene: TRBV19
d_gene: .
CDR3nt: TGTGCCAGTAGTCCGTGGTGGGGGGTTAGGTACACCGGGGAGCTGTTTTTT
CDR3aa: CASSPWWGVRYTGELFF

j_gene: TRBJ1-2
abundance: .
v_gene: TRBV4-1
d_gene: .
CDR3nt: TGCGCCAGCAGCCAAGGTTCGCGGGTTAGCGGCTACACCTTC
CDR3aa: CASSQGSRVSGYTF

j_gene: TRBJ1-2
abundance: .
v_gene: TRBV6-6
d_gene: .
CDR3nt: TGTGCCAGCAGTAATTCAGCCGGGAAGGGCTACACCTTC
CDR3aa: CASSNSAGKGYTF

j_gene: TRBJ1-1
abundance: .
v_gene: TRBV7-9
d_gene: TRBD1
CDR3nt: TGTGCCAGCAGAGATTCGGGACAGATGAACACTGAAGCTTTCTTT
CDR3aa: CASRDSGQMNTEAFF

j_gene: TRBJ2-3
abundance: .
v_gene: TRBV11-2
d_gene: .
CDR3nt: TGTGCCAGCAGCGGAAGGGGTACGGATACGCAGTATTTT
CDR3aa: CASSGRGTDTQYF

j_gene: TRBJ2-1
abundance: once
v_gene: TRBV7-3
d_gene: TRBD2
CDR3nt: TGTGCCAGCAGCCCAACTAGCGGGAGCAATCAGTTCTTC
CDR3aa: CASSPTSGSNQFF

j_gene: TRBJ1-2
abundance: .
v_gene: TRBV6-5
d_gene: .
CDR3nt: TGTGCCAGCAGGGAGGACGGTAACTATGGCTACACCTTC
CDR3aa: CASREDGNYGYTF

j_gene: TRBJ1-1
abundance: .
v_gene: TRBV18
d_gene: .
CDR3nt: TGTGCCAGCTCACCAGGGCCCCCGGGGACTGAAGCTTTCTTT
CDR3aa: CASSPGPPGTEAFF

j_gene: TRBJ1-2
abundance: .
v_gene: TRBV10-1
d_gene: .
CDR3nt: TGCGCCAGCAGTGAAGCAGGGATTAACTATGGCTACACCTTC
CDR3aa: CASSEAGINYGYTF

j_gene: TRBJ1-5
abundance: .
v_gene: TRBV7-3
d_gene: TRBD1
CDR3nt: TGTGCCAGCAGTTTAGGTCGTATTGGGACAGCACCTTATAGCAATCAGCCCCAGCATTTT
CDR3aa: CASSLGRIGTAPYSNQPQHF

j_gene: TRBJ2-1
abundance: .
v_gene: TRBV11-3
d_gene: TRBD2
CDR3nt: TGTGCCAGCAGCTTAGATTGGGGACTAGCGGGAGGTTTGGGCAATGAGCAGTTCTTC
CDR3aa: CASSLDWGLAGGLGNEQFF

j_gene: TRBJ1-5
abundance: .
v_gene: TRBV7-9
d_gene: .
CDR3nt: TGTGCCAGCAGCGCACAGGACAATCAGCCCCAGCATTTT
CDR3aa: CASSAQDNQPQHF

j_gene: TRBJ1-3
abundance: once
v_gene: TRBV18
d_gene: .
CDR3nt: TGTGCCAGCTCACCACTACGGGGCTCCAGGCCCGGGGGAGACACCATATATTTT
CDR3aa: CASSPLRGSRPGGDTIYF

j_gene: TRBJ1-5
abundance: .
v_gene: TRBV5-4
d_gene: .
CDR3nt: TGTGCCACCGAGAATCGGGGGGGCAATCAGCCCCAGCATTTT
CDR3aa: CATENRGGNQPQHF

j_gene: TRBJ2-7
abundance: .
v_gene: TRBV18
d_gene: .
CDR3nt: TGTGCCAGCTCGCGAACCGGACTGATACTTAGCTCCTACGAGCAGTACTTC
CDR3aa: CASSRTGLILSSYEQYF

j_gene: TRBJ2-1
abundance: .
v_gene: TRBV5-1
d_gene: .
CDR3nt: TGCGCCAGCAGCTTGGGCGGGAAAAACGTAAATGAGCAGTTCTTC
CDR3aa: CASSLGGKNVNEQFF

j_gene: TRBJ1-4
abundance: few
v_gene: TRBV7-9
d_gene: TRBD1
CDR3nt: TGTGCCAGCAGCGCACGGGACAGGCTGGAAAAACTGTTTTTT
CDR3aa: CASSARDRLEKLFF

j_gene: TRBJ1-4
abundance: .
v_gene: TRBV27
d_gene: TRBD1
CDR3nt: TGTGCCAGCAGTCCCCGCTCCACGTTCCGACAGGGGCTGGCTAATGAAAAACTGTTTTTT
CDR3aa: CASSPRSTFRQGLANEKLFF

j_gene: TRBJ2-7
abundance: .
v_gene: TRBV5-1
d_gene: TRBD1
CDR3nt: TGCGCCAGCAGTTTAGGACAGGTGAGCTCCTACGAGCAGTACTTC
CDR3aa: CASSLGQVSSYEQYF

j_gene: TRBJ1-4
abundance: .
v_gene: TRBV19
d_gene: TRBD1
CDR3nt: TGTGCCAGTGGGACAGGATGGGGAGAAAAACTGTTTTTT
CDR3aa: CASGTGWGEKLFF

j_gene: TRBJ1-1
abundance: .
v_gene: TRBV19
d_gene: .
CDR3nt: TGTGCCAGTAGTATCCGAGGGCCACCCCCCACTGAAGCTTTCTTT
CDR3aa: CASSIRGPPPTEAFF

j_gene: TRBJ2-1
abundance: .
v_gene: TRBV25-1
d_gene: TRBD1
CDR3nt: TGTGCCAGCAGAGGGGACAGGAGCAATGAGCAGTTCTTC
CDR3aa: CASRGDRSNEQFF

j_gene: TRBJ1-3
abundance: .
v_gene: TRBV18
d_gene: TRBD1
CDR3nt: TGTGCCAGCTCACCAGGACAGGGATCTGGAAACACCATATATTTT
CDR3aa: CASSPGQGSGNTIYF

j_gene: TRBJ1-5
abundance: .
v_gene: TRBV9
d_gene: TRBD1
CDR3nt: TGTGCCAGCAGCGACCGGGACAGGGTAAATCAGCCCCAGCATTTT
CDR3aa: CASSDRDRVNQPQHF

j_gene: TRBJ2-7
abundance: .
v_gene: TRBV2
d_gene: .
CDR3nt: TGTGCCAGCAGCTCCGGGACAAGCTCCTACGAGCAGTACTTC
CDR3aa: CASSSGTSSYEQYF

j_gene: TRBJ2-2
abundance: .
v_gene: TRBV9
d_gene: .
CDR3nt: TGTGCCAGCAGCGTAGGTTCAGGGGGGACCGGGGAGCTGTTTTTT
CDR3aa: CASSVGSGGTGELFF

j_gene: TRBJ1-1
abundance: .
v_gene: TRBV2
d_gene: .
CDR3nt: TGTGCCAGCAGTGAAGCGGGTAGGGGAGCTTTCTTT
CDR3aa: CASSEAGRGAFF

j_gene: TRBJ1-1
abundance: few
v_gene: TRBV4-1
d_gene: TRBD1
CDR3nt: TGCGCCAGCACCTCTAGGGACAGGCTGAACACTGAAGCTTTCTTT
CDR3aa: CASTSRDRLNTEAFF

j_gene: TRBJ2-2
abundance: .
v_gene: TRBV6-4
d_gene: .
CDR3nt: TGTGCCAGCAGTGGGACAGACACCGGGGAGCTGTTTTTT
CDR3aa: CASSGTDTGELFF

j_gene: TRBJ2-4
abundance: .
v_gene: TRBV14
d_gene: TRBD2
CDR3nt: TGTGCCAGCAGCACCACTAGCGGGAGCTCTCAGTACTTC
CDR3aa: CASSTTSGSSQYF

j_gene: TRBJ1-2
abundance: few
v_gene: TRBV6-5
d_gene: .
CDR3nt: TGTGCCAGCAGTTACTCACTGGGAGGGAGCTATGGCTACACCTTC
CDR3aa: CASSYSLGGSYGYTF

j_gene: TRBJ1-1
abundance: .
v_gene: TRBV7-9
d_gene: .
CDR3nt: TGTGCCAGCAGCTTAAGGGGGTCTACAAACACTGAAGCTTTCTTT
CDR3aa: CASSLRGSTNTEAFF

j_gene: TRBJ2-1
abundance: .
v_gene: TRBV5-4
d_gene: .
CDR3nt: TGTGCCAGCAGCTTGGGTCAGGGGGGACGCAATGAGCAGTTCTTC
CDR3aa: CASSLGQGGRNEQFF

j_gene: TRBJ1-2
abundance: .
v_gene: TRBV6-5
d_gene: TRBD1
CDR3nt: TGTGCCAGCAGTTCCGGGACAGGGGGATCCTATGGCTACACCTTC
CDR3aa: CASSSGTGGSYGYTF

j_gene: TRBJ1-6
abundance: .
v_gene: TRBV19
d_gene: TRBD1
CDR3nt: TGTGCCAGTAGTATAGGACAGGGTGATGGTTCTTCACCCCTCCACTTT
CDR3aa: CASSIGQGDGSSPLHF

j_gene: TRBJ2-1
abundance: .
v_gene: TRBV7-2
d_gene: TRBD2
CDR3nt: TGTGCCAGCAGCTACGGGGGGGGTCACTACAATGAGCAGTTCTTC
CDR3aa: CASSYGGGHYNEQFF

j_gene: TRBJ2-1
abundance: .
v_gene: TRBV11-3
d_gene: TRBD2
CDR3nt: TGTGCCAGCAGCTTAGGGGCTAGCGGGAGTAGGAATGAGCAGTTCTTC
CDR3aa: CASSLGASGSRNEQFF

j_gene: TRBJ1-2
abundance: .
v_gene: TRBV19
d_gene: TRBD1
CDR3nt: TGTGCCAGTAGTATCCTCTTGACAGGGAACTATGGCTACACCTTC
CDR3aa: CASSILLTGNYGYTF

j_gene: TRBJ1-1
abundance: .
v_gene: TRBV11-3
d_gene: .
CDR3nt: TGTGCCAGCAGCTTAGAGTTTTGGGGAGTTAACACTGAAGCTTTCTTT
CDR3aa: CASSLEFWGVNTEAFF

j_gene: TRBJ1-2
abundance: .
v_gene: TRBV29-1
d_gene: TRBD1
CDR3nt: TGCAGCGTCGACCTACAGGGGGGGTATGGCTACACCTTC
CDR3aa: CSVDLQGGYGYTF

j_gene: TRBJ2-3
abundance: .
v_gene: TRBV9
d_gene: .
CDR3nt: TGTGCCAGCAGCGCCCTCGCGGATACGCAGTATTTT
CDR3aa: CASSALADTQYF

j_gene: TRBJ1-2
abundance: .
v_gene: TRBV4-2
d_gene: TRBD1
CDR3nt: TGTGCCAGCAGCCAAGATGTGGGACAGGGGCATGGCTACACCTTC
CDR3aa: CASSQDVGQGHGYTF

j_gene: TRBJ2-3
abundance: .
v_gene: TRBV10-3
d_gene: .
CDR3nt: TGTGCCATCAGTGAGTCTACTAACACAGATACGCAGTATTTT
CDR3aa: CAISESTNTDTQYF

j_gene: TRBJ1-5
abundance: .
v_gene: TRBV28
d_gene: TRBD1
CDR3nt: TGTGCCAGCAGCTGGGGACAGGTGTACCAGCCCCAGCATTTT
CDR3aa: CASSWGQVYQPQHF

j_gene: TRBJ2-2
abundance: .
v_gene: TRBV11-2
d_gene: .
CDR3nt: TGTGCCAGCAGCTTCGGAAGGGGCGTGAACACCGGGGAGCTGTTTTTT
CDR3aa: CASSFGRGVNTGELFF

j_gene: TRBJ1-3
abundance: .
v_gene: TRBV10-1
d_gene: .
CDR3nt: TGCGCCAGCAAGGGCCCGGGGGTGAGCTCTGGAAACACCATATATTTT
CDR3aa: CASKGPGVSSGNTIYF

j_gene: TRBJ2-7
abundance: once
v_gene: TRBV30
d_gene: TRBD1
CDR3nt: TGTGCCTGGACCGGGACAGTCACCTACGAGCAGTACTTC
CDR3aa: CAWTGTVTYEQYF

j_gene: TRBJ2-3
abundance: few
v_gene: TRBV2
d_gene: .
CDR3nt: TGTGCCAGCAGTGGGCTAGGGCCGGGAGTCACAGATACGCAGTATTTT
CDR3aa: CASSGLGPGVTDTQYF